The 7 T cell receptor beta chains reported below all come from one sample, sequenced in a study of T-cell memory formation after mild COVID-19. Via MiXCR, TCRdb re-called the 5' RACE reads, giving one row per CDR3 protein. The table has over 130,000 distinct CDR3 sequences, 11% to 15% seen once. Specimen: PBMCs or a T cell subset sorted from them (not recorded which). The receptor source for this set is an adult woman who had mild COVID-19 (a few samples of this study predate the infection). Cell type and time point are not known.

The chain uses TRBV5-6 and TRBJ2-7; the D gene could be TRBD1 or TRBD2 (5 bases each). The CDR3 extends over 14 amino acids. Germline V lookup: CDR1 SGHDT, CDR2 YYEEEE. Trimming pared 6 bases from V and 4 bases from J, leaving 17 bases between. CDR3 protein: CASTPGRGIYEQYF. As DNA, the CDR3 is TGTGCCAGCACTCCGGGACGGGGAATTTACGAGCAGTACTTC. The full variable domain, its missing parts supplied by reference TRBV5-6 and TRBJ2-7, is DAGVTQSPTHLIKTRGQQVTLRCSPKSGHDTVSWYQQALGQGPQFIFQYYEEEERQRGNFPDRFSGHQFPNYSSELNVNALLLGDSALYLCASTPGRGIYEQYFGPGTRLTVT.

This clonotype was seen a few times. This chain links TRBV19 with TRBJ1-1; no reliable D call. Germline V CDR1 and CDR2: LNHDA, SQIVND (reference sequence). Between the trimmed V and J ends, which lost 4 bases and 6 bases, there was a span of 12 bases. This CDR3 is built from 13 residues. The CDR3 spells CASSTGGVAEAFF. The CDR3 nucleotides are TGTGCCAGTAGTACGGGCGGGGTGGCTGAAGCTTTCTTT. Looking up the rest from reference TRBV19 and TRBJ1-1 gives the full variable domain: DGGITQSPKYLFRKEGQNVTLSCEQNLNHDAMYWYRQDPGQGLRLIYYSQIVNDFQKGDIAEGYSVSREKKESFPLTVTSAQKNPTAFYLCASSTGGVAEAFFGQGTRLTVV.

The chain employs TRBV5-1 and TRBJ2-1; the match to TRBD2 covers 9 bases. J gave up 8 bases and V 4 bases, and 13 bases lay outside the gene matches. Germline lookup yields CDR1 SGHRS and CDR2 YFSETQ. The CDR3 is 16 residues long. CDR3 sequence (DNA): TGCGCCAGCAGCCCCCACGACAGCGGGAGGCCCGATGAGCAGTTCTTC. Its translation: CASSPHDSGRPDEQFF.

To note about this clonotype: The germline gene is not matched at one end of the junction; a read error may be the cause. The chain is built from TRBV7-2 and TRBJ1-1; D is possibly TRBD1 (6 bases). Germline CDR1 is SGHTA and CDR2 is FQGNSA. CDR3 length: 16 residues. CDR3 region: CASSFTGALWGTEAIF. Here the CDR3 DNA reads TGTGCCAGCAGCTTCACGGGGGCGCTCTGGGGCACTGAAGCTATCTTT. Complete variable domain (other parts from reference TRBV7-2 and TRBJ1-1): GAGVSQSPSNKVTEKGKDVELRCDPISGHTALYWYRQSLGQGLEFLIYFQGNSAPDKSGLPSDRFSAERTGGSVSTLTIQRTQQEDSAVYLCASSFTGALWGTEAIFGQGTRLTVV.

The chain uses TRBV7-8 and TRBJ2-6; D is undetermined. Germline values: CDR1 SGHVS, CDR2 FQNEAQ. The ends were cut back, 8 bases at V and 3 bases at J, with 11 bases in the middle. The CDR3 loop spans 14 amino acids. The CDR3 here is CASLQESGANVLTF. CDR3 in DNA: TGTGCCAGCCTCCAGGAAAGTGGGGCCAACGTCCTGACTTTC.

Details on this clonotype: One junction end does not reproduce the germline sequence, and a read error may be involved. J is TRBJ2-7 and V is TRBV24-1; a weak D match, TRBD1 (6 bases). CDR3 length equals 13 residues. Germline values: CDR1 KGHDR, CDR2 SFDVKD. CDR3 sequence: CATSGDTSHEQYF. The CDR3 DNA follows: TGTGCCACCTCCGGGGACACCTCCCACGAGCAGTACTTC.

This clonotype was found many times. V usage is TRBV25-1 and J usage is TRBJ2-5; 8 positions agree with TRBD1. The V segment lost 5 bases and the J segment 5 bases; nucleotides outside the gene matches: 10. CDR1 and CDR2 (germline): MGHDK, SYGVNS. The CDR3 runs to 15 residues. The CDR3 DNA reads TGTGCCAGCAGTCCTGGAGACAGGGGCTGGGAGACCCAGTACTTC. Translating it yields CASSPGDRGWETQYF.